The TCR beta chain described here comes from a study of regulatory T cells in long-lasting Graves disease. Study context: Graves' disease counted as persistent after over 5 years of antithyroid drugs with positive TSH receptor antibodies. Study findings and constraints: Among persistent patients, a larger number of public clonotypes were shared (around 2,700) than among newly diagnosed patients (around 980). TRBV28, TRBJ1-2 and TRBJ2-5 emerged as the favored segments in persistent disease.

Concerning this clonotype itself: Its antigen is as yet unknown.

In building TCR beta libraries, iRepertoire HTBI primers were used together with Arm-PCR of CDR3 regions. Original methodology: Among the samples, approximately 60 TRBV and 14 TRBJ segments were identified. TCRdb passed the multiplex PCR reads through MiXCR, listing each CDR3 protein once. The V and J calls and clone size are TCRdb's, not the authors'. The table records 350,000 to 450,000 distinct CDR3 sequences, more than 20% of them present only once. Time point specified: persistent/refractory GD, antithyroid drugs over 5 years with positive TRAb. The TCR library was made from RNA extracted from PBMCs. CDR1 DFQATT and CDR2 SNEGSKA come from the germline V gene (reference sequence). CDR3 length equals 14 residues. Trimming cost V 5 bases and J 0 bases, with 11 bases left between them.

The rearrangement uses TRBV20-1 and TRBJ2-4; D gene uncertain. The specimen comprised peripheral blood mononuclear cells (PBMCs), sampled when the disease was refractory, from a patient treated with antithyroid drugs. This TCR was sampled from a female donor with Graves disease. This CDR3 reads CSAGSELAKNIQYF. CDR3 in DNA: TGCAGTGCTGGTTCGGAGCTAGCCAAAAACATTCAGTACTTC.